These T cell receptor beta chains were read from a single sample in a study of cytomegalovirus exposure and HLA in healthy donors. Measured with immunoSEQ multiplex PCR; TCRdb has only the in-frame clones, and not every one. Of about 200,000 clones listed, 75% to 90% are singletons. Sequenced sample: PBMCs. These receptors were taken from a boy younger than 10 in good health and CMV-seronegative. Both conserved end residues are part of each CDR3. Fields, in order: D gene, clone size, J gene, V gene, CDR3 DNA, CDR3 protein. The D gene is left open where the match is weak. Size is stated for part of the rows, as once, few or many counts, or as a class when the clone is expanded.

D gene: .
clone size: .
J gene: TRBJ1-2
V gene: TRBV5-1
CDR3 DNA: TGCGCCAGCAGCTTGGATCAGGTTCCCTATGGCTACACCTTC
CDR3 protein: CASSLDQVPYGYTF

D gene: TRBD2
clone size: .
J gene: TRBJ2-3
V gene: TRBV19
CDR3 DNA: TGTGCCAGTAGTTACCCTAGCGGGAGCACAGATACGCAGTATTTT
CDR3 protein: CASSYPSGSTDTQYF

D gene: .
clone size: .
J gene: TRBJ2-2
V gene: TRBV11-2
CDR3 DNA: TGTGCCAGCAGCCTAAAGGCAGGGAACACCGGGGAGCTGTTTTTT
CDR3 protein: CASSLKAGNTGELFF

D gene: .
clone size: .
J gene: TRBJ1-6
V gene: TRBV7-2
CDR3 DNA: TGTGCCAGCAGCCTAATACGTAATTCACCCCTCCACTTT
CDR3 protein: CASSLIRNSPLHF

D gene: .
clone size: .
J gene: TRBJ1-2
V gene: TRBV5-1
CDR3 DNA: TGCGCCAGCAGCCCCGGACAGATTAACTATGGCTACACCTTC
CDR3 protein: CASSPGQINYGYTF

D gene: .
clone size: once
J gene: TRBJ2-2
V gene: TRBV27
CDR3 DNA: TGTGCCAGCAGAAATCCTACCGGGGAGCTGTTTTTT
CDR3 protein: CASRNPTGELFF

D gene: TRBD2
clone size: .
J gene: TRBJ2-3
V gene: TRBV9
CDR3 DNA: TGTGCCAGCAGCTCCCCTAGCGGGGGTAGCACAGATACGCAGTATTTT
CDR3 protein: CASSSPSGGSTDTQYF

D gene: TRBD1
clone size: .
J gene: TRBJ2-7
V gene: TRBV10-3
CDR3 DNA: TGTGCCATCAAGGGGCAGGGGGAACCCTACGAGCAGTACTTC
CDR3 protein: CAIKGQGEPYEQYF

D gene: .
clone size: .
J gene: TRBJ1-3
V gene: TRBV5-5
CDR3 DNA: TGTGCCAGCAGCCTTGCCCCGGACAGCCGGGTTATTGACACCATATATTTT
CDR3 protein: CASSLAPDSRVIDTIYF

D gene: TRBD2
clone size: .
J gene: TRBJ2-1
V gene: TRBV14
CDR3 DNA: TGTGCCAGCAGCCTCCAGACTAGCGGGAGTTTTTACAATGAGCAGTTCTTC
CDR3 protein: CASSLQTSGSFYNEQFF

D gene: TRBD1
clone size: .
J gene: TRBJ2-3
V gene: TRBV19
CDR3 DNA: TGTGCCAGTAGGAAGACGGCAGGGGGTCTGGTAGATACGCAGTATTTT
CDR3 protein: CASRKTAGGLVDTQYF

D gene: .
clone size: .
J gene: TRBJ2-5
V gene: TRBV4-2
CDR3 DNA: TGTGCCAGCAGCCAAGAGATCCACAGGGCGGAGACCCAGTACTTC
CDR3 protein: CASSQEIHRAETQYF

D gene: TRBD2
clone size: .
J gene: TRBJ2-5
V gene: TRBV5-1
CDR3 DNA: TGCGCCAGCAGCTACGGGGGGGTCCAAGAGACCCAGTACTTC
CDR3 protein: CASSYGGVQETQYF

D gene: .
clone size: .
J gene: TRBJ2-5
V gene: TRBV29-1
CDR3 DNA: TGCAGCGTTCAAGGGGGGCAGGGTCGAAGGGTGGGGTCAGAGACCCAGTACTTC
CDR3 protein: CSVQGGQGRRVGSETQYF

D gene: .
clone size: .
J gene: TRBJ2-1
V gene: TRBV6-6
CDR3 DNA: TGTGCCAGCAGTTACTCAAGCGGAAACAATGAGCAGTTCTTC
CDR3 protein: CASSYSSGNNEQFF

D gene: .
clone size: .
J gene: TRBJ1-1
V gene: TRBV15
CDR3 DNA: TGTGCCACCAGCAGAGACAGAAACACTGAAGCTTTCTTT
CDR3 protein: CATSRDRNTEAFF

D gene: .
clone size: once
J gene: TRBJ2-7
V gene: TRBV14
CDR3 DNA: TGTGCCAGCAGCCAAGTGGCAGGGCCCTACGAGCAGTACTTC
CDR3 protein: CASSQVAGPYEQYF

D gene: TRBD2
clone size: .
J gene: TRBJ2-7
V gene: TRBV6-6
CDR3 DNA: TGTGCCAGCAGTTACTTCAGCGGGAGCTCCTACGAGCAGTACTTC
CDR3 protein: CASSYFSGSSYEQYF

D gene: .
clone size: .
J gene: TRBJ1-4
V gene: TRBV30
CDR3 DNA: TGTGCCTGGAGTACGGGACTTCAACGTGAAAAACTGTTTTTT
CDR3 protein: CAWSTGLQREKLFF

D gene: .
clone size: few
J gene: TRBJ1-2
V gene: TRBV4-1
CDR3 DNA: TGCGCCAGCAGCCAAGCAGGGTACGGCTACACCTTC
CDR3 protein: CASSQAGYGYTF

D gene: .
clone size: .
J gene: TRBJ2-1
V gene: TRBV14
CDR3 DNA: TGTGCCAGCAGCCGGGGGCTCCCAATCTCCTACAATGAGCAGTTCTTC
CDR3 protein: CASSRGLPISYNEQFF

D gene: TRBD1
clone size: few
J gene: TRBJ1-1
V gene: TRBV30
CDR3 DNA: TGTGCCTGGAGCTACAGGGGAAACACTGAAGCTTTCTTT
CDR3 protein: CAWSYRGNTEAFF

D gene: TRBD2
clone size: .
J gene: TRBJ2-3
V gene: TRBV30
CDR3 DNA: TGTGCCTGGAGTCGCGATAGCGGGATCGCAGATACGCAGTATTTT
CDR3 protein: CAWSRDSGIADTQYF

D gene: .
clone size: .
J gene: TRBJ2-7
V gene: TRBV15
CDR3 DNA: TGTGCCACCAGCAGAGATAACAAACCATCCTACGAGCAGTACTTC
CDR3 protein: CATSRDNKPSYEQYF

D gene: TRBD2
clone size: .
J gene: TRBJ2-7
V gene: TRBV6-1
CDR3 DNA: TGTGCCAGCACATCCAGCGGGAGTTACTCCTACGAGCAGTACTTC
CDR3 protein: CASTSSGSYSYEQYF

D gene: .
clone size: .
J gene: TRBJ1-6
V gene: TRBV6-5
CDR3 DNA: TGTGCCAGCACTGCGGGGGCGAATTCACCCCTCCACTTT
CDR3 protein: CASTAGANSPLHF

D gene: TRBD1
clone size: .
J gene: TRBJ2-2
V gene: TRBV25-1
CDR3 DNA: TGTGCCAGCAGACAGGGGGCAGGCGGGGAGCTGTTTTTT
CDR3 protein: CASRQGAGGELFF

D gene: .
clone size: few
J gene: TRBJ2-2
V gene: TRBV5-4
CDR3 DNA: TGTGCCAGCAGCTTGGAGCCCGACACCGGGGAGCTGTTTTTT
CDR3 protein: CASSLEPDTGELFF

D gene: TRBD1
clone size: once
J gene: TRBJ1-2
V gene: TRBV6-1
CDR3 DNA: TGTGCCAGCAGTGAAGGGCAGGGGGAAAGTGGCTACACCTTC
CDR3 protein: CASSEGQGESGYTF

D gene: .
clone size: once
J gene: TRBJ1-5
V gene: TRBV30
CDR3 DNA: TGTGCCTGGAGTGTACGGGGGAGTCAGCCCCAGCATTTT
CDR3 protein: CAWSVRGSQPQHF

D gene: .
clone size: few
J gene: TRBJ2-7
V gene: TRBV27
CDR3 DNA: TGTGCCAGCAGTTTGGGGCCTAGCGATTACGAGCAGTACTTC
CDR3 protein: CASSLGPSDYEQYF

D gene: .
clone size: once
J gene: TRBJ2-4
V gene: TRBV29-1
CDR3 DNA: TGCAGCGTTGTTACAGGGATAAACATTCAGTACTTC
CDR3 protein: CSVVTGINIQYF

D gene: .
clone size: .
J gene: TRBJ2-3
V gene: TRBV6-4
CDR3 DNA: TGTGCCAGCAGTGACTCGGCGGGGGCCCACACAGATACGCAGTATTTT
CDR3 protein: CASSDSAGAHTDTQYF

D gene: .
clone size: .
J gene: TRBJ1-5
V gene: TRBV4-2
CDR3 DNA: TGTGCCAGCAGCCAAGAAACAGGGATTAGCAATCAGCCCCAGCATTTT
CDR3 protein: CASSQETGISNQPQHF

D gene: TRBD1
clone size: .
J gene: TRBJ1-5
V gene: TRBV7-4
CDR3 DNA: TGTGCCAGCAGCACCAGCAGGGGGCGCGAGGATCAGCCCCAGCATTTT
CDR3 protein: CASSTSRGREDQPQHF

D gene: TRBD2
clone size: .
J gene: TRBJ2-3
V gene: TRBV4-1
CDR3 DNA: TGCGCCAGCAGCCAAGTCGGACTAGCAGATACGCAGTATTTT
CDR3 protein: CASSQVGLADTQYF

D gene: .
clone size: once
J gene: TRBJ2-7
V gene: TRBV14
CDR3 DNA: TGTGCCAGCAGCTTGGGGGCGAGGGAGACCTACGAGCAGTACTTC
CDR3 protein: CASSLGARETYEQYF

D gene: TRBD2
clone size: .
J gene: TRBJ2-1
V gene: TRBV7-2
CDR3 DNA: TGTGCCAGCAGCTTAGCGAGCGGGGGAGGCAATGAGCAGTTCTTC
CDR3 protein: CASSLASGGGNEQFF

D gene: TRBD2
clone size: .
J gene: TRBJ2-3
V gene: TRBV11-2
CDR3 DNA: TGTGCCAGCAGCGCACGACTCGGCCCAGCGGGGAGGTTCGATACGCAGTATTTT
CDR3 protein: CASSARLGPAGRFDTQYF

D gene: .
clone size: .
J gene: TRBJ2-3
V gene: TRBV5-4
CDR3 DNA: TGTGCCAGCAGCTTTCGAGGCCCGGCCACTAGCACAGATACGCAGTATTTT
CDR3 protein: CASSFRGPATSTDTQYF

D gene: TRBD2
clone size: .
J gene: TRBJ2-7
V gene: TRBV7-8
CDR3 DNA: TGTGCCAGCAGCTTAGCTGCGGGGGCCTACGAGCAGTACTTC
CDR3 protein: CASSLAAGAYEQYF

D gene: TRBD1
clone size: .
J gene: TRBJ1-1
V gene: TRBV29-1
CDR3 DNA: TGCAGCGTCGGGACAGGGTTGAACACTGAAGCTTTCTTT
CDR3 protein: CSVGTGLNTEAFF

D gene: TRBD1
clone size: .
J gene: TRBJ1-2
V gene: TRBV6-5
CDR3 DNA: TGTGCCAGCAGACTCGCCGGGACAGGGGGCGATGGCTACACCTTC
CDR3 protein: CASRLAGTGGDGYTF

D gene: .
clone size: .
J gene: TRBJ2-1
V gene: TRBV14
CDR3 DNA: TGTGCCAGCAGCCAATCTCGTGAGCAGTTCTTC
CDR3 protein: CASSQSREQFF

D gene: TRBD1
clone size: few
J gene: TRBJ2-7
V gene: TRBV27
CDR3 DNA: TGTGCCAGCAGTTGGCGGACAGGGGGCTCTCGGGGCGAGCAGTACTTC
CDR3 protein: CASSWRTGGSRGEQYF

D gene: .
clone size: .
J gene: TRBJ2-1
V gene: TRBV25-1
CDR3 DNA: TGTGCCAGCAGTGGTGGAGAAGAGCAGTTCTTC
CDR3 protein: CASSGGEEQFF

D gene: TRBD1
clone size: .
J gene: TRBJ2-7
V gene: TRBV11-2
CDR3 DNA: TGTGCCATCCTGACCGGGACAGGGGCCTACGAGCAGTACTTC
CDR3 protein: CAILTGTGAYEQYF

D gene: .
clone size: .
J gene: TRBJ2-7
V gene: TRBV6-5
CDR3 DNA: TGTGCCAGCAGTTACGACAGGGGAGGGGTCTACGAGCAGTACTTC
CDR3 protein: CASSYDRGGVYEQYF

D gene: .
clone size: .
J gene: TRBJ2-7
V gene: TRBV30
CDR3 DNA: TGTGCCTGGAACCCCGCCATGCTGAGCTACGAGCAGTACTTC
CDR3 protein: CAWNPAMLSYEQYF